Listed below are T cell receptor beta chains from one sample, sequenced in a study of shared clonotypes between healthy human individuals. TCRdb's copy holds only in-frame clones and misses some; the assay was immunoSEQ multiplex PCR. The sample includes about 2 million clones, around 95% of them seen just once. The sequenced material came from naive CD4+ T cells sorted from blood. The receptors were sampled from a man younger than 30 in good health. Each CDR3 is given with its conserved first and last residue. Clone size is stated in some rows and not others, as once, few, many or a class when expanded.

abundance: NA; v_gene: TRBV2; j_gene: TRBJ2-5; CDR3aa: CASTVEGETQYF
abundance: once; v_gene: TRBV9; j_gene: TRBJ1-3; CDR3aa: CASSVDGQGSGNTIYF
abundance: NA; v_gene: TRBV5-6; j_gene: TRBJ2-5; CDR3aa: CASSTPGLAAQETQYF
abundance: NA; v_gene: TRBV28; j_gene: TRBJ2-2; CDR3aa: CASSLGRVVTGELFF
abundance: NA; v_gene: TRBV18; j_gene: TRBJ1-1; CDR3aa: CASSSDSLNTEAFF
abundance: NA; v_gene: TRBV2; j_gene: TRBJ2-7; CDR3aa: CASAAGERQYF
abundance: NA; v_gene: TRBV6-5; j_gene: TRBJ1-2; CDR3aa: CASSYPGQVIRYGYTF
abundance: once; v_gene: TRBV7-2; j_gene: TRBJ2-5; CDR3aa: CASSLYGTTKETQYF
abundance: NA; v_gene: TRBV5-4; j_gene: TRBJ2-3; CDR3aa: CASSLPGLGGDTQYF
abundance: NA; v_gene: TRBV2; j_gene: TRBJ1-4; CDR3aa: CASSVGQGAGEKLFF
abundance: NA; v_gene: TRBV27; j_gene: TRBJ1-5; CDR3aa: CASSLNSRGPQHF
abundance: NA; v_gene: TRBV10-3; j_gene: TRBJ1-5; CDR3aa: CAISVSGRFNQPQHF
abundance: NA; v_gene: TRBV7-9; j_gene: TRBJ1-2; CDR3aa: CASSLAGVNYGYTF
abundance: NA; v_gene: TRBV11-2; j_gene: TRBJ1-2; CDR3aa: CASSWGGGAGYGYTF
abundance: NA; v_gene: TRBV7-8; j_gene: TRBJ1-2; CDR3aa: CASSLLSGVNNPYGYTF
abundance: NA; v_gene: TRBV7-9; j_gene: TRBJ2-7; CDR3aa: CASSPQGGVYEQYF
abundance: few; v_gene: TRBV27; j_gene: TRBJ2-7; CDR3aa: CASSFSGTPYEQYF
abundance: NA; v_gene: TRBV5-6; j_gene: TRBJ2-3; CDR3aa: CASSFSGRPTDTQYF
abundance: NA; v_gene: TRBV5-4; j_gene: TRBJ2-1; CDR3aa: CASSPPGYNEQFF
abundance: NA; v_gene: TRBV5-1; j_gene: TRBJ2-1; CDR3aa: CASSLIGRGAARSYNEQFF
abundance: few; v_gene: TRBV19; j_gene: TRBJ1-5; CDR3aa: CASGGQGGNQPQHF
abundance: NA; v_gene: TRBV7-6; j_gene: TRBJ2-2; CDR3aa: CASSYRMTATGELFF
abundance: NA; v_gene: TRBV6-1; j_gene: TRBJ2-7; CDR3aa: CASSAPGQGSYEQYF
abundance: NA; v_gene: TRBV19; j_gene: TRBJ2-7; CDR3aa: CASSTPSGEQYF
abundance: few; v_gene: TRBV6-1; j_gene: TRBJ2-7; CDR3aa: CASSGGDRVIREQYF
abundance: NA; v_gene: TRBV7-2; j_gene: TRBJ2-7; CDR3aa: CASSRGRALYEQYF